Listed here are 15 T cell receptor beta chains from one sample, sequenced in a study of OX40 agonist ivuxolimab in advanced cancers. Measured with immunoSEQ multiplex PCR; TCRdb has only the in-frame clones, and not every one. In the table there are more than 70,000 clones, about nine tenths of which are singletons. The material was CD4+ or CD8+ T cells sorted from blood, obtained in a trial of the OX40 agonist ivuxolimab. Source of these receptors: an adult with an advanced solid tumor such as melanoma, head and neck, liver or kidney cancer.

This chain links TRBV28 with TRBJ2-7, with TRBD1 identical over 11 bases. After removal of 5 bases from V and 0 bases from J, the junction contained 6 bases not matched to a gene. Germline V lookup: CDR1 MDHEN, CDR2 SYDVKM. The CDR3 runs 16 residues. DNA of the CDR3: TGTGCCAGCAGTACCTCCGGGACAGGGGGCTCCTACGAGCAGTACTTC. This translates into CASSTSGTGGSYEQYF.

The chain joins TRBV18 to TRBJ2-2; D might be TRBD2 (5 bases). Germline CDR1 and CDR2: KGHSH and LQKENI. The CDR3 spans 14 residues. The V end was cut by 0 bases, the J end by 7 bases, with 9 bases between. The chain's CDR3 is CASSPPSVNGELFF. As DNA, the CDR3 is TGTGCCAGCTCACCACCTAGCGTTAACGGGGAGCTGTTTTTT.

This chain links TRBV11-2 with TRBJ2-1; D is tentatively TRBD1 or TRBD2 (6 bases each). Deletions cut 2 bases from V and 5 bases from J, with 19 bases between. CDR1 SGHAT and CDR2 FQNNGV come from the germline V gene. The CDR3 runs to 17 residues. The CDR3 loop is CASSLRSGAKTDNEQFF. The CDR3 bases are TGTGCCAGCAGCTTAAGGTCGGGGGCGAAGACGGACAATGAGCAGTTCTTC. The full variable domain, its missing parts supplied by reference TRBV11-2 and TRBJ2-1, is EAGVAQSPRYKIIEKRQSVAFWCNPISGHATLYWYQQILGQGPKLLIQFQNNGVVDDSQLPKDRFSAERLKGVDSTLKIQPAKLEDSAVYLCASSLRSGAKTDNEQFFGPGTRLTVL.

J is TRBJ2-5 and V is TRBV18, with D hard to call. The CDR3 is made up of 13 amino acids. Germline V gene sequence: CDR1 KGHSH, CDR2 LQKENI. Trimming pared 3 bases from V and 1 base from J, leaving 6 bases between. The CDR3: CASSPSLQETQYF. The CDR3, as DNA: TGTGCCAGCTCACCCTCCCTCCAAGAGACCCAGTACTTC.

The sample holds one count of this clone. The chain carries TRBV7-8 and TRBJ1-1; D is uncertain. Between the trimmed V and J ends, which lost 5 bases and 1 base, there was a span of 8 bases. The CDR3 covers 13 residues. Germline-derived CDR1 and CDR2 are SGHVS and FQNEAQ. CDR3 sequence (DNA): TGTGCCAGCAGCCGACGCACGAACACTGAAGCTTTCTTT. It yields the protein CASSRRTNTEAFF.

In DNA form, the CDR3 reads TGTGCCAGCAGCAGCATGGCGGGAGGATTTTCCTACGAGCAGTACTTC. Translating gives CASSSMAGGFSYEQYF. This chain joins TRBV7-8 and TRBJ2-7, with TRBD2 matching over 8 bases. The CDR3 has 16 amino acids. In germline, CDR1 is SGHVS, CDR2 FQNEAQ. V was pared by 5 bases and J by 1 base, with 10 bases of the junction left unmatched.

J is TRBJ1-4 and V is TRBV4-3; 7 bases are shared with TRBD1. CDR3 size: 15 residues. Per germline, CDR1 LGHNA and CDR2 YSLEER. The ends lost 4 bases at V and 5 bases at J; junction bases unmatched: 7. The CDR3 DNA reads TGCGCCAGCAGCCCTAAGGGGGCGAGGAATGAAAAACTGTTTTTT. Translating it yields CASSPKGARNEKLFF.

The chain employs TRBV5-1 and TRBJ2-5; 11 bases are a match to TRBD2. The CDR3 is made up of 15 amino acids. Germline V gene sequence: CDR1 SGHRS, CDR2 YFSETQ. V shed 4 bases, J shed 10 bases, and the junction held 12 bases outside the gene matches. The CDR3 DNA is TGCGCCAGCAGCACCGGGACTAGCGGTCCTTGGGACCAGTACTTC. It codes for CASSTGTSGPWDQYF.

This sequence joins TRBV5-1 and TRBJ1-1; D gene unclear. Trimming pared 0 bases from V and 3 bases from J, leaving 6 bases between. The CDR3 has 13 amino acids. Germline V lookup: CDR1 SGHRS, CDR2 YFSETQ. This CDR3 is CASSLVQDTEAFF. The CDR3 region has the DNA TGCGCCAGCAGCTTGGTGCAGGACACTGAAGCTTTCTTT. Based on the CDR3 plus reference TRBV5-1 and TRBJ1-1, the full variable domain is KAGVTQTPRYLIKTRGQQVTLSCSPISGHRSVSWYQQTPGQGLQFLFEYFSETQRNKGNFPGRFSGRQFSNSRSEMNVSTLELGDSALYLCASSLVQDTEAFFGQGTRLTVV.

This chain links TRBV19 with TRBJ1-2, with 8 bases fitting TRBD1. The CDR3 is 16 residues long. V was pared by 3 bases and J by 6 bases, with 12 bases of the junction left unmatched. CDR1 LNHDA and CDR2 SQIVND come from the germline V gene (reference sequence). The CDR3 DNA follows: TGTGCCAGTAGTATTCTTTTCCTCCAGGGGGCGCATGGCTACACCTTC. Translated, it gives CASSILFLQGAHGYTF.

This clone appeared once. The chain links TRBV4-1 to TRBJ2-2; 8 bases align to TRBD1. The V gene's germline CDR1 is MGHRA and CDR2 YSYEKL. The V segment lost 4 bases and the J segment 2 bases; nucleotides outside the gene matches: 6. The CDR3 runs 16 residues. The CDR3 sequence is CASSRSGQGNTGELFF. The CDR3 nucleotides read TGCGCCAGCAGCCGGAGCGGACAGGGCAACACCGGGGAGCTGTTTTTT.

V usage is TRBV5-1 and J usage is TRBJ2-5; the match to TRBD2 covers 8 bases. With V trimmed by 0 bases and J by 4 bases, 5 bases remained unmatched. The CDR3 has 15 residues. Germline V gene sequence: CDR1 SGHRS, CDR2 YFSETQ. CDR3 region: CASSLAGSGTETQYF. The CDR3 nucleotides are TGCGCCAGCAGCTTGGCAGGTAGCGGGACAGAGACCCAGTACTTC. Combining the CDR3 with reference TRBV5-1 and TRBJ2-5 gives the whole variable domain KAGVTQTPRYLIKTRGQQVTLSCSPISGHRSVSWYQQTPGQGLQFLFEYFSETQRNKGNFPGRFSGRQFSNSRSEMNVSTLELGDSALYLCASSLAGSGTETQYFGPGTRLLVL.

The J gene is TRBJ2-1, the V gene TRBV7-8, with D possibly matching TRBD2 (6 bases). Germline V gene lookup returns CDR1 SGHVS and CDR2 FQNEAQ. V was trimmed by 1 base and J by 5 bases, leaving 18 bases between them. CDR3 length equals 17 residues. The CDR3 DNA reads TGTGCCAGCAGCTTAGGCACGGTACTGGCGGGAAACAATGAGCAGTTCTTC. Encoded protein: CASSLGTVLAGNNEQFF.

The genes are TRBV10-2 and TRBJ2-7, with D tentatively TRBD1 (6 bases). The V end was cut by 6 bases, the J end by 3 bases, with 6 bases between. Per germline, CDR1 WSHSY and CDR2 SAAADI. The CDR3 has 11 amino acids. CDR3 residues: CASRDSYEQYF. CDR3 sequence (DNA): TGCGCCAGCAGGGACAGCTACGAGCAGTACTTC.

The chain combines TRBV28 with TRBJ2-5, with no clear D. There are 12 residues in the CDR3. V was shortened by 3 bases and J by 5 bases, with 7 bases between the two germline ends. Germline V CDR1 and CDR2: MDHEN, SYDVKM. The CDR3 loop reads CASSFVLETQYF. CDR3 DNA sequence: TGTGCCAGCAGTTTCGTCCTTGAGACCCAGTACTTC.